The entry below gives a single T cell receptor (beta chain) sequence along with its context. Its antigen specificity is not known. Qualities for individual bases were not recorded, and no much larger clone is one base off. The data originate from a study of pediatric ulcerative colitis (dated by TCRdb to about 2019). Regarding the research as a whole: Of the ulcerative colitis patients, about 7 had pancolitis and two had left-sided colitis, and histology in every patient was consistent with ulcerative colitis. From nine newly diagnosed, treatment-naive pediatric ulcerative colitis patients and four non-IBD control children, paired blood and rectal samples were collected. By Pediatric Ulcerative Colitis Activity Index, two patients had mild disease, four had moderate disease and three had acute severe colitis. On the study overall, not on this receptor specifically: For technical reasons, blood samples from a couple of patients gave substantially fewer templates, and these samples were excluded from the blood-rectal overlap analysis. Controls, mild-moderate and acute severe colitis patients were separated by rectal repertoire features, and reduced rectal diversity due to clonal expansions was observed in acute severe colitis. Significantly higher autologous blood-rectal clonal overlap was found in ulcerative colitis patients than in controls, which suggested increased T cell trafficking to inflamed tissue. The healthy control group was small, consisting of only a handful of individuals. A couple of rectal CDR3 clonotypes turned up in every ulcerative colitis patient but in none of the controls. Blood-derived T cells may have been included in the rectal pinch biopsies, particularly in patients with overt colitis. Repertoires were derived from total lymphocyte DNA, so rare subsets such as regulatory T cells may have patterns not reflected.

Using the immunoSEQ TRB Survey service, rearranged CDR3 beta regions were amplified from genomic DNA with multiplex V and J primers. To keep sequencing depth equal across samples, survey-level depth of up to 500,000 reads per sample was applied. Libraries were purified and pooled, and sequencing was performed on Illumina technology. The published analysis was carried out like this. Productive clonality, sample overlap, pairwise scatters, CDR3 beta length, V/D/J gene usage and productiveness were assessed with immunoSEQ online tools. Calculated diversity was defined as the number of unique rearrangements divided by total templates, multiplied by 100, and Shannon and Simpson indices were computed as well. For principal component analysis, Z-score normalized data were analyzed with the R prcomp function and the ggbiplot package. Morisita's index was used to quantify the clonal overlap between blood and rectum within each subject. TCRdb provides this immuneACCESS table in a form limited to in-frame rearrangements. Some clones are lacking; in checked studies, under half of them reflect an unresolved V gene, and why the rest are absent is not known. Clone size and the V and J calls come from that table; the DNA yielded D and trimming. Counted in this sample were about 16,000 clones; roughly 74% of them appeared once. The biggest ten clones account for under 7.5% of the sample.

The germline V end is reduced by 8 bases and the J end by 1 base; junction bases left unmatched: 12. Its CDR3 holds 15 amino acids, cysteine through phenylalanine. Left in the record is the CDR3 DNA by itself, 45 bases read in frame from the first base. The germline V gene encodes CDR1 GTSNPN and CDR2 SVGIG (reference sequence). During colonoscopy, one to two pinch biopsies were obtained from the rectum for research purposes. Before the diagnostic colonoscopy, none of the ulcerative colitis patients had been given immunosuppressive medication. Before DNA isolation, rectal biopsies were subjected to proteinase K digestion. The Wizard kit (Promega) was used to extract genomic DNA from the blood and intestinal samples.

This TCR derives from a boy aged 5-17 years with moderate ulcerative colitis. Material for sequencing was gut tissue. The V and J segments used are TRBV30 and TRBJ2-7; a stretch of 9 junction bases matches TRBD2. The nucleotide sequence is TGTGCCGGGTTAAGGATAGGACTAGCGTCCTACGAGCAGTACTTC. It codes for CAGLRIGLASYEQYF.